These T cell receptor beta chains were read from a single sample in a study of blood T cell repertoires in COVID-19. Using immunoSEQ multiplex PCR, the repertoire was profiled, and TCRdb retains in-frame clones only, with some absent. The sample gives roughly 180,000 clones, about nine tenths of which show up once; roughly 2% is in the top ten. The sequenced sample consisted of peripheral blood. The source of these receptors is a man between 65 and 85 years old with active or convalescent COVID-19. CDR3s include the opening cysteine and the closing phenylalanine or tryptophan. The order of the fields is clone size, V gene, J gene, CDR3 length, D gene, CDR3 protein, CDR3 DNA. The D gene is left open where the match is weak. The size entry is marked missing in some rows and otherwise reads once, few, many or a size class.

>-|TRBV4-3|TRBJ2-7|13|TRBD1
CASSHLTGDEQYF
TGCGCCAGCAGCCACCTCACAGGGGACGAGCAGTACTTC
>-|TRBV28|TRBJ1-4|14|TRBD1
CASSRTGGLEKLFF
TGTGCCAGCAGCCGGACAGGGGGCCTTGAAAAACTGTTTTTT
>-|TRBV3-1/TRBV3-2|TRBJ1-5|15|-
CASSQDSGSNQPQHF
TGTGCCAGCAGCCAAGACTCGGGTAGCAATCAGCCCCAGCATTTT
>once|TRBV30|TRBJ2-1|15|-
CAWSVRRAFVNEQFF
TGTGCCTGGAGTGTAAGGAGGGCCTTTGTAAATGAGCAGTTCTTC
>-|TRBV15|TRBJ2-1|17|-
CATSSDRGGGRYNEQFF
TGTGCCACCAGCAGCGACAGAGGCGGTGGGCGCTACAATGAGCAGTTCTTC
>-|TRBV29-1|TRBJ2-1|13|-
CSVDGHPYNEQFF
TGCAGCGTTGACGGACATCCCTACAATGAGCAGTTCTTC
>-|TRBV3-1/TRBV3-2|TRBJ1-1|14|-
CASSSPGLDTEAFF
TGTGCCAGCAGCTCGCCAGGGTTGGACACTGAAGCTTTCTTT
>-|TRBV18|TRBJ2-7|15|-
CASSPQEKGEYEQYF
TGTGCCAGCTCACCACAGGAGAAGGGAGAATACGAGCAGTACTTC
>-|TRBV2|TRBJ2-1|15|TRBD2
CASSEGTSGYNEQFF
TGTGCCAGCAGTGAAGGGACTAGCGGTTACAATGAGCAGTTCTTC
>-|TRBV18|TRBJ2-1|16|TRBD2
CASSPLASGSYNEQFF
TGTGCCAGCTCACCACTGGCTAGCGGGTCCTACAATGAGCAGTTCTTC
>-|TRBV7-2|TRBJ1-1|15|-
CASSLAWAMNTEAFF
TGTGCCAGCAGCTTAGCGTGGGCAATGAACACTGAAGCTTTCTTT
>-|TRBV5-3|TRBJ2-7|13|-
CARSLGAGAEQYF
TGTGCCAGAAGCTTGGGGGCGGGGGCCGAGCAGTACTTC
>-|TRBV19|TRBJ1-6|17|TRBD1
CASRPGQGTGYNSPLHF
TGTGCCAGTAGGCCGGGACAGGGAACGGGCTATAATTCACCCCTCCACTTT
>-|TRBV30|TRBJ1-2|12|-
CAWRKGGYGYTF
TGTGCCTGGAGGAAAGGGGGCTATGGCTACACCTTC
>-|TRBV6-5|TRBJ2-7|12|TRBD1
CASSQGAYEQYF
TGTGCCAGCAGCCAGGGGGCCTACGAGCAGTACTTC
>-|TRBV6-5|TRBJ1-1|15|-
CASSYGRGLNTEAFF
TGTGCCAGCAGTTACGGTCGCGGCCTAAACACTGAAGCTTTCTTT
>-|TRBV10-3|TRBJ2-7|12|-
CAISEANGIGYF
TGTGCCATCAGTGAGGCAAACGGGATCGGGTACTTC
>-|TRBV24-1|TRBJ2-7|14|-
CATSAGDKSYEQYF
TGTGCCACCAGTGCAGGGGACAAAAGCTACGAGCAGTACTTC
>-|TRBV10-2|TRBJ1-3|14|TRBD1
CASRLDRGGNTIYF
TGCGCCAGCAGATTGGACAGGGGCGGAAACACCATATATTTT
>-|TRBV18|TRBJ1-2|15|TRBD1
CASSPGTGASYGYTF
TGTGCCAGCTCACCGGGGACAGGGGCTTCTTATGGCTACACCTTC
>few|TRBV5-4|TRBJ2-7|15|TRBD2
CASSPSSGKSYEQYF
TGTGCCAGCAGCCCCTCTAGCGGGAAGAGCTACGAGCAGTACTTC
>-|TRBV29-1|TRBJ2-5|11|-
CSTEDHGTQYF
TGCAGCACTGAGGATCATGGGACCCAGTACTTC